These 28 T cell receptor beta chains share one sample of origin, sequenced in a study of shared clonotypes between healthy human individuals. Produced via immunoSEQ multiplex PCR; TCRdb's table is partial and in-frame only. The repertoire includes more than 2 million clones, around 95% of them detected once, and 0.1% to 0.15% sits in the top ten. Source material: naive CD4+ T cells sorted from blood. Subset noted: CD45RA+ positively selected. These receptors all come from a man aged 18 to 30 in good health.

This chain uses TRBV5-8 with TRBJ2-5; possibly TRBD2 for D (5 bases). The V and J ends lost 2 bases and 5 bases respectively, with 22 bases between them. Looked up from germline, CDR1 is SGHTS and CDR2 is YDEGEE. The CDR3 is 17 residues long. The CDR3 bases are TGTGCCAGCAGCTTAACTTCAACCGCGGGCCTCGGGGAGACCCAGTACTTC. Translating it yields CASSLTSTAGLGETQYF.

A remark on this clone: This specimen includes other DNA sequences encoding the same CDR3. The chain employs TRBV7-9 and TRBJ2-3, with D uncertain. This CDR3 is built from 11 residues. CDR1 is SEHNR, CDR2 FQNEAQ, per germline (reference sequence). Trimming took 5 bases from V and 6 from J, leaving 6 bases between them. In DNA, the CDR3 is TGTGCCAGCAGCAATACGGATACGCAGTATTTT. This sequence encodes CASSNTDTQYF.

V is TRBV29-1 and J is TRBJ2-1, with 7 positions matching TRBD2. J gave up 7 bases and V 6 bases, and 6 bases lay outside the gene matches. Germline-derived CDR1 and CDR2 are SQVTM and ANQGSEA. The CDR3 consists of 12 residues. The CDR3 loop is CSVPGLLNEQFF. As DNA, the CDR3 is TGCAGCGTCCCGGGACTATTAAATGAGCAGTTCTTC.

The chain links TRBV5-6 to TRBJ1-2, with 7 bases matching TRBD1. This CDR3 is built from 13 residues. CDR1 and CDR2 from the germline V gene are SGHDT and YYEEEE. Trimming at V came to 0 bases and at J to 7 bases, leaving 3 bases not matched to a gene. In DNA form, the CDR3 reads TGTGCCAGCAGCTTGGCCACAGGGGCTGGCTACACCTTC. It codes for CASSLATGAGYTF.

This chain links TRBV30 with TRBJ1-5; D might be TRBD1 (5 bases). The CDR3 is 13 residues long. The germline V gene has CDR1 GTSNPN and CDR2 SVGIG (reference sequence). The ends were cut back, 1 base at V and 6 bases at J, with 10 bases in the middle. CDR3 region: CAWSGGIGQPQHF. In nucleotides, the CDR3 is TGTGCCTGGAGTGGGGGCATCGGTCAGCCCCAGCATTTT. Filled out from reference TRBV30 and TRBJ1-5, the complete variable domain reads SQTIHQWPATLVQPVGSPLSLECTVEGTSNPNLYWYRQAAGRGLQLLFYSVGIGQISSEVPQNLSASRPQDRQFILSSKKLLLSDSGFYLCAWSGGIGQPQHFGDGTRLSIL.

The chain carries TRBV5-4 and TRBJ2-5, with TRBD2 matching 9 bases. This CDR3 is 18 amino acids long. The germline CDR1 and CDR2 sequences are SGHNT and YYREEE (reference sequence). With V trimmed by 0 bases and J by 5 bases, 14 bases remained unmatched. CDR3 coding DNA: TGTGCCAGCAGCTTGGTGGGAAGGCTAGCGGGATCTAAGGAGACCCAGTACTTC. Its protein is CASSLVGRLAGSKETQYF.

The rearrangement joins TRBV4-3 to TRBJ1-6; D call uncertain. The V and J ends lost 1 base and 7 bases respectively, with 5 bases between them. CDR1 LGHNA and CDR2 YSLEER come from the germline V gene. The CDR3 loop spans 13 amino acids. CDR3: CASSQALNSPLHF. DNA for the CDR3: TGCGCCAGCAGCCAAGCGCTGAATTCACCCCTCCACTTT.

The V call is TRBV2, the J call TRBJ2-5; weak D call: TRBD1 (5 bases). Germline V gene lookup returns CDR1 SNHLY and CDR2 FYNNEI. The length of the CDR3 is 14 residues. V was clipped by 2 bases and J by 5 bases, with 12 bases between them. The CDR3 region is CASSESGFGETQYF. CDR3 DNA sequence: TGTGCCAGCAGTGAATCAGGGTTCGGGGAGACCCAGTACTTC.

CDR3 sequence: CSVGGYLNTGELFF. The DNA of the CDR3 is TGCAGCGTCGGGGGCTACTTGAACACCGGGGAGCTGTTTTTT. The chain has TRBV29-1 and TRBJ2-2, with D tentatively TRBD1 or TRBD2 (6 bases each). CDR1 and CDR2 from the germline V gene are SQVTM and ANQGSEA. The CDR3 contains 14 residues. V was clipped by 6 bases and J by 1 base, with 12 bases between them.

V and J are TRBV11-2 and TRBJ2-1; maybe TRBD1 (7 bases). Trimming removed 4 bases at V and 9 bases at J, with 19 bases between. Looked up from germline, CDR1 is SGHAT and CDR2 is FQNNGV. This CDR3 spans 15 amino acids. The CDR3 sequence is CASSSVAEPGGEQFF. CDR3 sequence (DNA): TGTGCCAGCAGCTCTGTAGCGGAACCAGGGGGTGAGCAGTTCTTC.

The chain joins TRBV7-9 to TRBJ2-1; 8 bases fit TRBD2. CDR1 and CDR2 (germline): SEHNR, FQNEAQ (reference sequence). CDR3 length equals 17 residues. With 2 bases clipped from V and 1 base from J, the junction kept 7 bases outside the gene matches. CDR3 loop: CASSLTLAGGSYNEQFF. DNA for the CDR3: TGTGCCAGCAGCTTAACGCTCGCGGGAGGTTCCTACAATGAGCAGTTCTTC.

The V and J genes are TRBV28 and TRBJ2-1; 10 bases align to TRBD2. Trimming cost V 8 bases and J 7 bases; bases outside gene matches: 8. Germline CDR1 and CDR2: MDHEN and SYDVKM. This CDR3 region has 14 residues. CDR3 residues: CASVSGGAGNEQFF. The CDR3 DNA is TGTGCCAGCGTCAGCGGGGGGGCCGGTAATGAGCAGTTCTTC.

The CDR3 DNA reads as TGTGCCTGGAAGGGCTCGGGGACAGGGACCGGGGAGCTGTTTTTT. It is translated as CAWKGSGTGTGELFF. The chain couples TRBV30 to TRBJ2-2, with 9 nucleotides matching TRBD1. V shed 4 bases, J shed 5 bases, and the junction held 8 bases outside the gene matches. The germline V gene has CDR1 GTSNPN and CDR2 SVGIG (reference sequence). This CDR3 contains 15 residues.

The chain is built from TRBV19 and TRBJ2-7, with TRBD1 identical over 10 bases. The germline V gene has CDR1 LNHDA and CDR2 SQIVND (reference sequence). V lost 5 bases and J lost 4; bases outside the gene matches: 14. This CDR3 spans 17 amino acids. CDR3: CASSPNQRDRGGYEQYF. The CDR3 DNA reads as TGTGCCAGTAGTCCGAACCAGCGGGACAGGGGAGGGTACGAGCAGTACTTC. Complete variable domain (other parts from reference TRBV19 and TRBJ2-7): DGGITQSPKYLFRKEGQNVTLSCEQNLNHDAMYWYRQDPGQGLRLIYYSQIVNDFQKGDIAEGYSVSREKKESFPLTVTSAQKNPTAFYLCASSPNQRDRGGYEQYFGPGTRLTVT.

The genes are TRBV6-5 and TRBJ1-3; D is unresolved. Deletions cut 2 bases from V and 0 bases from J, with 11 bases between. This CDR3 region has 16 residues. Germline CDR1 and CDR2: MNHEY and SVGAGI. In DNA form, the CDR3 reads TGTGCCAGCAGTTACGGACGTGCGAGCTCTGGAAACACCATATATTTT. Translated, it gives CASSYGRASSGNTIYF.

This clone is a singleton in its sample. The genes are TRBV6-6 and TRBJ1-2; the match to TRBD1 covers 7 bases. The germline CDR1 and CDR2 sequences are MNHNY and SVGAGI (reference sequence). This CDR3 is 13 amino acids long. V shed 4 bases, J shed 3 bases, and the junction held 2 bases outside the gene matches. CDR3 nucleotide sequence: TGTGCCAGCAGTTGGGGGACAGACTATGGCTACACCTTC. This encodes CASSWGTDYGYTF.

The V and J genes are TRBV13 and TRBJ1-4, with TRBD1 as a possible D gene (5 bases). The germline V and J ends were trimmed by 3 bases and 5 bases, with 10 bases remaining between them. CDR1 and CDR2 (germline): PRHDT, FYEKMQ (reference sequence). The CDR3 is made up of 14 amino acids. The CDR3 nucleotides read TGTGCCAGCAGCTTTCGGACACCGAATGAAAAACTGTTTTTT. As protein: CASSFRTPNEKLFF.

This clone was detected a few times. The chain recombines TRBV11-2 with TRBJ2-7, with D possibly being TRBD1 or TRBD2 (5 bases each). V gave up 5 bases and J gave up 6 bases, with 8 bases separating them. CDR3 size: 11 residues. Per the germline V gene, CDR1 is SGHAT and CDR2 is FQNNGV. The CDR3 bases are TGTGCCAGCAGCGAGGGACCCGAGCAGTACTTC. This translates into CASSEGPEQYF.

This clone was seen just once. This chain joins TRBV6-5 and TRBJ2-7, with 10 bases aligning to TRBD1. The trim removed 10 bases at V and 6 bases at J, leaving 6 bases unmatched. The CDR3 spans 12 residues. The V gene's germline CDR1 is MNHEY and CDR2 SVGAGI. The CDR3 loop reads CATRTGGREQYF. The CDR3 DNA is TGTGCCACCCGGACAGGGGGGCGCGAGCAGTACTTC.

V gene TRBV6-1 combines with J gene TRBJ2-7; D is undetermined. The V gene lost 3 bases and the J gene lost 1 base, with 13 bases spanning the gap. The CDR3 extends over 15 amino acids. Per the germline V gene, CDR1 is MNHNS and CDR2 is SASEGT. The chain's CDR3 is CASSEGLLRSYEQYF. The CDR3, as DNA: TGTGCCAGCAGTGAGGGCCTTCTCCGTTCCTACGAGCAGTACTTC.

As regards this clone: Different DNA sequences within this sample yield the same CDR3. The CDR3 coding sequence is TGCGCCAGCAGCCAAGAGCAGGGGAATTCACCCCTCCACTTT. Protein product: CASSQEQGNSPLHF. The chain couples TRBV4-3 to TRBJ1-6, with a possible D match to TRBD1 (6 bases). V was pared by 0 bases and J by 7 bases, with 7 bases between. This CDR3 region has 14 residues. Per germline, CDR1 LGHNA and CDR2 YSLEER.

The chain combines TRBV7-8 with TRBJ1-1, with TRBD1 identical over 7 bases. This CDR3 contains 14 residues. In germline, CDR1 is SGHVS, CDR2 FQNEAQ. The V gene end was trimmed by 4 bases and the J gene end by 4 bases; junction bases not matched to a gene: 6. This chain's CDR3 is CASSSDRLATEAFF. The CDR3 DNA is TGTGCCAGCAGCTCGGACAGGTTGGCCACTGAAGCTTTCTTT. The full variable domain, with the rest looked up from reference TRBV7-8 and TRBJ1-1, is GAGVSQSPRYKVAKRGQDVALRCDPISGHVSLFWYQQALGQGPEFLTYFQNEAQLDKSGLPSDRFFAERPEGSVSTLKIQRTQQEDSAVYLCASSSDRLATEAFFGQGTRLTVV.

As DNA, the CDR3 is TGTGCCAGCAGGCCCGACAGGGGCCGGACCGGGGAGCTGTTTTTT. Amino acid sequence: CASRPDRGRTGELFF. This chain connects TRBV28 to TRBJ2-2; 8 bases fit TRBD1. J gave up 5 bases and V 6 bases, and 8 bases lay outside the gene matches. This CDR3 is 15 amino acids long. The germline CDR1 and CDR2 sequences are MDHEN and SYDVKM.

The V gene is TRBV5-1, the J gene TRBJ2-3, with D perhaps TRBD1 or TRBD2 (5 bases each). The CDR3 is 16 residues long. The germline CDR1 and CDR2 sequences are SGHRS and YFSETQ. Deletions cut 1 base from V and 0 bases from J, with 12 bases between. CDR3 amino acids: CASSLLGVTSTDTQYF. The CDR3 DNA reads TGCGCCAGCAGCTTGTTGGGGGTTACTAGCACAGATACGCAGTATTTT.

With respect to this clone: In the same sample, other DNA sequences code for this CDR3. This rearrangement joins TRBV5-1 to TRBJ1-4, with TRBD1 identical over 8 bases. The length of the CDR3 is 16 residues. Unmatched junction bases numbered 3, after V lost 1 base and J lost 1 base. Germline CDR1 and CDR2: SGHRS and YFSETQ. For the CDR3, the DNA is TGCGCCAGCAGCTTGACTGGACAGGGAACTAATGAAAAACTGTTTTTT. Its translation: CASSLTGQGTNEKLFF.

A word on this clone: This sample also contains other DNA sequences that code for the same CDR3. The rearrangement links TRBV7-9 to TRBJ2-3, with D hard to call. Trimming shortened V by 2 bases and J by 4 bases, and 4 bases separated the two germline ends. Per germline, CDR1 SEHNR and CDR2 FQNEAQ (reference sequence). CDR3 length: 12 residues. Here the CDR3 DNA reads TGTGCCAGCAGCTTAAGTTCAGATACGCAGTATTTT. It encodes CASSLSSDTQYF.

The chain combines TRBV11-3 with TRBJ2-1; perhaps TRBD2 as D (5 bases). Trimming left V 0 bases short and J 0 bases short, with 9 bases between. The V gene's germline CDR1 is SGHNT and CDR2 YENEEA. The CDR3 covers 16 residues. The CDR3 coding sequence is TGTGCCAGCAGCTTAGATCTAGGGAGCTCCTACAATGAGCAGTTCTTC. Its protein product is CASSLDLGSSYNEQFF.

V is TRBV28 and J is TRBJ1-4; tentative D call: TRBD1 (5 bases). Trimming shortened V by 5 bases and J by 8 bases, and 18 bases separated the two germline ends. Looked up from germline, CDR1 is MDHEN and CDR2 is SYDVKM. This CDR3 contains 15 residues. CDR3 protein: CASSRDQGRNEKLFF. CDR3 in DNA: TGTGCCAGCAGTCGGGATCAGGGTCGAAACGAAAAACTGTTTTTT.